This entry features one T cell receptor beta chain sequence. CDR1 PRHDT and CDR2 FYEKMQ come from the germline V gene (reference sequence). J gave up 3 bases and V 6 bases, and 9 bases lay outside the gene matches. The CDR3 loop spans 16 amino acids. The sample originates from a study of cytomegalovirus exposure and HLA in healthy donors. Sequencing used immunoSEQ multiplex PCR; TCRdb keeps in-frame clones, though not all of them. The sample holds roughly 130,000 clones, roughly 86% seen once. The sequence derives from a man in his thirties or forties in good health and CMV-seronegative. V is TRBV13 and J is TRBJ1-4, with 8 nucleotides matching TRBD1. Specimen: PBMCs. DNA of the CDR3: TGTGCCAGCAGTATCACACTGACAGGGGCTAATGAAAAACTGTTTTTT. Protein product: CASSITLTGANEKLFF.